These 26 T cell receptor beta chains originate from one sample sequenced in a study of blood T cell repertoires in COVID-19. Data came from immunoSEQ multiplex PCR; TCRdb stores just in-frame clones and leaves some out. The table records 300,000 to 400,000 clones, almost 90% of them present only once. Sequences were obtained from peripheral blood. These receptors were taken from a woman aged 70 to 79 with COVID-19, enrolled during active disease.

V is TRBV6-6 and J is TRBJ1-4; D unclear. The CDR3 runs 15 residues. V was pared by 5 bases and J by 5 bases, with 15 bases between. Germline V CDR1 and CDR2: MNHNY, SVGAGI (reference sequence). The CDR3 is CASSRSPTGNEKLFF. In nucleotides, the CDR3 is TGTGCCAGCAGTCGCTCGCCGACGGGGAATGAAAAACTGTTTTTT.

For the CDR3, the DNA is TGTGCCAGCTCGTCAGGGGCTTCGTATAATTCACCCCTCCACTTT. Amino acid sequence: CASSSGASYNSPLHF. The V call is TRBV18, the J call TRBJ1-6; a possible D gene is TRBD1 (6 bases). The CDR3 spans 15 residues. The V end lost 6 bases, the J end lost 4 bases, and 13 bases lay between the germline ends. The germline gives CDR1 KGHSH, CDR2 LQKENI.

The CDR3 DNA sequence: TGTGCCAGCAGGGGAGACATGGGGGAAAAACTGTTTTTT. Its protein is CASRGDMGEKLFF. V is TRBV6-6 and J is TRBJ1-4; D unresolved. This CDR3 comprises 13 residues. Per germline, CDR1 MNHNY and CDR2 SVGAGI (reference sequence). Trimming cost V 6 bases and J 8 bases, with 13 bases left between them.

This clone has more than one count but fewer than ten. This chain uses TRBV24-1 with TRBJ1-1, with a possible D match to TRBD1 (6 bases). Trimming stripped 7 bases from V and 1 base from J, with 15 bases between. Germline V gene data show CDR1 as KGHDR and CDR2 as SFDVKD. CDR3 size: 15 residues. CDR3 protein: CATRANRVSNTEAFF. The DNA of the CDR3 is TGTGCCACCAGGGCGAACAGGGTGTCGAACACTGAAGCTTTCTTT.

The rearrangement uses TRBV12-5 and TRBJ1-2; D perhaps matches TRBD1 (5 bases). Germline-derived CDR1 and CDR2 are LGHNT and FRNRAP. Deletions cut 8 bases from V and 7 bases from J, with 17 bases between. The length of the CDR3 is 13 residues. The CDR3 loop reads CASSTAGLLGYTF. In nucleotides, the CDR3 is TGTGCTAGTTCTACCGCAGGGCTACTTGGCTACACCTTC.

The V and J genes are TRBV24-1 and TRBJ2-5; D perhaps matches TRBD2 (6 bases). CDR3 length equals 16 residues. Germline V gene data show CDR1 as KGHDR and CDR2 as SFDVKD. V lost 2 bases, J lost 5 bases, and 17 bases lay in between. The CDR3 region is CATSDWGLGGIETQYF. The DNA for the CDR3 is TGTGCCACCAGTGATTGGGGACTCGGGGGTATCGAGACCCAGTACTTC.

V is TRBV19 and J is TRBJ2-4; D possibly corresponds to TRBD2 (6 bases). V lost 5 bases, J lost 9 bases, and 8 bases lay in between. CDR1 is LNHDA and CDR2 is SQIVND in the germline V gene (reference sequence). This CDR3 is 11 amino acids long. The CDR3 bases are TGTGCCAGTAGTTTCGGGAGCATTCAGTACTTC. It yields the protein CASSFGSIQYF.

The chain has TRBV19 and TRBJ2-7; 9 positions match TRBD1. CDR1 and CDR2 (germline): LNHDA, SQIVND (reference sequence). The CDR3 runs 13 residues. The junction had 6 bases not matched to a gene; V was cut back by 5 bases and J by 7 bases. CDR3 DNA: TGTGCCAGTAGTGTAACAGGGGGCGGGGAGCAGTACTTC. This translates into CASSVTGGGEQYF.

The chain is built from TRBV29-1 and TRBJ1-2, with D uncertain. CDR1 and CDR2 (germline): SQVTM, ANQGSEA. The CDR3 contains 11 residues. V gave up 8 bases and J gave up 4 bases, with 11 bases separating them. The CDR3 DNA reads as TGCAGCCTCGGTAGTACCTATGGCTACACCTTC. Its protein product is CSLGSTYGYTF.

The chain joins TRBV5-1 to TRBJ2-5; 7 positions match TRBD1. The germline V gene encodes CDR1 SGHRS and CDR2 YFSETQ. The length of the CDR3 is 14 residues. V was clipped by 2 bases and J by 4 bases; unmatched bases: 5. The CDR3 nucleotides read TGCGCCAGCAGCTTTTCACAGGGGCGAGAGACCCAGTACTTC. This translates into CASSFSQGRETQYF.

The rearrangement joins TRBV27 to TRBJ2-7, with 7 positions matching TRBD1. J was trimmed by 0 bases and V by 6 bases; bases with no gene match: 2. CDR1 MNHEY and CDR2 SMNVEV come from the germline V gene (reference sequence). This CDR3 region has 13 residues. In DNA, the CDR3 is TGTGCCAGCAGGAGACAGGGCTCCTACGAGCAGTACTTC. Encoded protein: CASRRQGSYEQYF.

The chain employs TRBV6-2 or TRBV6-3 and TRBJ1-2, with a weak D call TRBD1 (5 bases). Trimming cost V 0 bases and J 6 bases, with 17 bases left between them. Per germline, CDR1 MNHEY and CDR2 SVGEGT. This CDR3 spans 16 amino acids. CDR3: CASSYSKQAQGNGYTF. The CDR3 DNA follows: TGTGCCAGCAGTTACTCGAAACAGGCCCAGGGAAATGGCTACACCTTC.

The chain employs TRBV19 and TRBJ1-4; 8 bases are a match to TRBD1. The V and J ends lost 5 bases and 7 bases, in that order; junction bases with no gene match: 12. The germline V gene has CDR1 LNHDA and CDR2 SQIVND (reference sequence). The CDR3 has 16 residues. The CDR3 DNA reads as TGTGCCAGTAGTCGGACTCAAGGGACAGGTGGTGAAAAACTGTTTTTT. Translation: CASSRTQGTGGEKLFF.

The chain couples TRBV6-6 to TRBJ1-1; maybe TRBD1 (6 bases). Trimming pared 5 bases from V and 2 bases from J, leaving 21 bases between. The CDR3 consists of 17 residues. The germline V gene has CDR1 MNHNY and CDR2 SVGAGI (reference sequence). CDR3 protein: CASSPARDRLPNTEAFF. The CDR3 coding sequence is TGTGCCAGCAGTCCGGCACGAGACAGGCTCCCTAACACTGAAGCTTTCTTT.

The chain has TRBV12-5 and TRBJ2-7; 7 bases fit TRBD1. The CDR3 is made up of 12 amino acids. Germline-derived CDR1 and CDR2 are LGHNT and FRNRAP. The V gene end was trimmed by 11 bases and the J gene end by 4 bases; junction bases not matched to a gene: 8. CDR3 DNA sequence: TGTGCTGTCCTACAGGGGCTGTACGAGCAGTACTTC. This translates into CAVLQGLYEQYF. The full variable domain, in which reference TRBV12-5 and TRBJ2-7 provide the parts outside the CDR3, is DARVTQTPRHKVTEMGQEVTMRCQPILGHNTVFWYRQTMMQGLELLAYFRNRAPLDDSGMPKDRFSAEMPDATLATLKIQPSEPRDSAVYFCAVLQGLYEQYFGPGTRLTVT.

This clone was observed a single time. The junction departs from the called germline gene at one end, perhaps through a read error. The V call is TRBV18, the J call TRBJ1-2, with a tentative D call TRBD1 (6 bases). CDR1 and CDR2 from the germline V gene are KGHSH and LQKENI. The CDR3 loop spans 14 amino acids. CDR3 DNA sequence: TGTGCCAGCTCCCCACCAGGGGATAACTATGGCTACACCTTC. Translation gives CASSPPGDNYGYTF.

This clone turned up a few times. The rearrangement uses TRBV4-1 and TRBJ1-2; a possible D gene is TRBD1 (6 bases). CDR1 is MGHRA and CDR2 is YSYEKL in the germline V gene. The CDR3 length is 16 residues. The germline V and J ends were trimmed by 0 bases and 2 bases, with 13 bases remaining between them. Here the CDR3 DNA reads TGCGCCAGCAGCCAAGATAACAGGGCAACCAACTATGGCTACACCTTC. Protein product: CASSQDNRATNYGYTF.

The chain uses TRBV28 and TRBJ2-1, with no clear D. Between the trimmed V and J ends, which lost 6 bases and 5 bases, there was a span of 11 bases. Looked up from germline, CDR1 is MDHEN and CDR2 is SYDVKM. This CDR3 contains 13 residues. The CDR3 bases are TGTGCCAGCAGCGAAACACCCGACAATGAGCAGTTCTTC. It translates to CASSETPDNEQFF.

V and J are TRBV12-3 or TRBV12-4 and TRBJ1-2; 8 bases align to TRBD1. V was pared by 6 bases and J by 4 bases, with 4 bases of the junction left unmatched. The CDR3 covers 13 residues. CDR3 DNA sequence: TGTGCCAGCAGCACAGGGGGAGTCTATGGCTACACCTTC. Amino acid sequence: CASSTGGVYGYTF.

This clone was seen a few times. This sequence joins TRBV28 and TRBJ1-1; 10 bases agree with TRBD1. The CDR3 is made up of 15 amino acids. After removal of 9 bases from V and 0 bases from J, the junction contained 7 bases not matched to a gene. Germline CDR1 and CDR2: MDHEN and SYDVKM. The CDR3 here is CASRTGGGMNTEAFF. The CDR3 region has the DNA TGTGCCAGTAGGACAGGGGGAGGGATGAACACTGAAGCTTTCTTT.

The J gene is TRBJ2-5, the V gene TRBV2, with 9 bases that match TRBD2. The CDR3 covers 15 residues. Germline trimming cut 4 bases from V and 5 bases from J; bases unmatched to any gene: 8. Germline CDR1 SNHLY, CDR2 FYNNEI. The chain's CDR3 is CASSVSGGPGETQYF. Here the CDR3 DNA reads TGTGCCAGCAGTGTAAGCGGGGGGCCGGGCGAGACCCAGTACTTC.

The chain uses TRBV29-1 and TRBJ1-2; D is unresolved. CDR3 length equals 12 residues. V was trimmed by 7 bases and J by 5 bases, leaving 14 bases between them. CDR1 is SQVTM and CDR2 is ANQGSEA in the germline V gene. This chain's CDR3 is CSATRPVYGYTF. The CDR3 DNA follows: TGCAGCGCCACTAGACCGGTATATGGCTACACCTTC.

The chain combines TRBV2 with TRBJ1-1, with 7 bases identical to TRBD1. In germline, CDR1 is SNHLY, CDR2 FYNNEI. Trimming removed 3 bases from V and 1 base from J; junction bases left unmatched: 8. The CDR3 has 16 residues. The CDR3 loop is CASSDWDRSTNTEAFF. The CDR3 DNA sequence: TGTGCCAGCAGTGACTGGGACAGATCAACGAACACTGAAGCTTTCTTT.

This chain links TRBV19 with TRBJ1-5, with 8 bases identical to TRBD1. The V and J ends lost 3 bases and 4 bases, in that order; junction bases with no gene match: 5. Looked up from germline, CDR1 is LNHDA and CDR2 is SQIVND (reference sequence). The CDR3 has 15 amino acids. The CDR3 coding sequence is TGTGCCAGTAGTATTTGGGGACAGGAGAATCAGCCCCAGCATTTT. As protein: CASSIWGQENQPQHF.

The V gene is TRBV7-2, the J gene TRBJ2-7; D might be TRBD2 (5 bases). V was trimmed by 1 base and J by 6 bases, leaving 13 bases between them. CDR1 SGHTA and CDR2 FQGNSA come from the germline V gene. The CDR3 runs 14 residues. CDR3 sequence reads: CASSLVAGGIEQYF. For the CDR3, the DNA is TGTGCCAGCAGCTTAGTGGCGGGCGGAATCGAGCAGTACTTC. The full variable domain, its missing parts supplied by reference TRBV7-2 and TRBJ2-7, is GAGVSQSPSNKVTEKGKDVELRCDPISGHTALYWYRQSLGQGLEFLIYFQGNSAPDKSGLPSDRFSAERTGGSVSTLTIQRTQQEDSAVYLCASSLVAGGIEQYFGPGTRLTVT.

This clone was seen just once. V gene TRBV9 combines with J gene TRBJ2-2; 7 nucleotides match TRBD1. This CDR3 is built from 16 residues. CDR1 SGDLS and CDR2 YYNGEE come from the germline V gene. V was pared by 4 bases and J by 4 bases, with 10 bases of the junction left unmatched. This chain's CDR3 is CASSHTGTVVTGELFF. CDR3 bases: TGTGCCAGCAGCCACACCGGGACAGTGGTCACCGGGGAGCTGTTTTTT.